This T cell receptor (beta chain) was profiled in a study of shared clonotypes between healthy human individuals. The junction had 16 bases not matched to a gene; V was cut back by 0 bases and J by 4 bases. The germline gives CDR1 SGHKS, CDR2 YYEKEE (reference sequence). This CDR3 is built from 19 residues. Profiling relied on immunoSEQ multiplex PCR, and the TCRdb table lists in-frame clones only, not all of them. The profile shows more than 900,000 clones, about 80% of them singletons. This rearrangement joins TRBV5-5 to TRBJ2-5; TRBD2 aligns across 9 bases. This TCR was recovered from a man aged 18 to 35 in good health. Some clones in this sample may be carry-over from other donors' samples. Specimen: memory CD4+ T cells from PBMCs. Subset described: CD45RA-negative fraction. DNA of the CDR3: TGTGCCAGCAGCTTGGCCTACCCCGGCCGCGGGAGGGAGGGAGAGACCCAGTACTTC. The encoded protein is CASSLAYPGRGREGETQYF. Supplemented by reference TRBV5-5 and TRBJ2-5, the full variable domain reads DAGVTQSPTHLIKTRGQQVTLRCSPISGHKSVSWYQQVLGQGPQFIFQYYEKEERGRGNFPDRFSARQFPNYSSELNVNALLLGDSALYLCASSLAYPGRGREGETQYFGPGTRLLVL.